Below, one T cell receptor beta chain is given with its context. TCRdb used MiXCR to reprocess the 5' RACE reads, holding one entry per CDR3 protein. The sample lists some 5,800 distinct CDR3 sequences; around 34% were seen once. V was trimmed by 3 bases and J by 0 bases, leaving 8 bases between them. The length of the CDR3 is 14 residues. Germline V CDR1 and CDR2: SEHNR, FQNEAQ (reference sequence). Specimen: naive CD4+ T cells sorted from a lymph node. Subset defined: naive CD4+ T cells, CD4+CD45RA+CD25-. The sequence was collected from a female donor with breast cancer. This chain connects TRBV7-9 to TRBJ2-5, with D possibly being TRBD2 (6 bases). The CDR3 sequence: CASSFWGDQETQYF. In DNA form, the CDR3 reads TGTGCCAGCAGCTTCTGGGGGGACCAAGAGACCCAGTACTTC.